This T cell receptor (beta chain) came from a study of post-analysis software for immune sequencing data. This clonotype was recorded a few times. What it recognizes is unknown. Unique molecular identifiers had been added to the TCR beta cDNA libraries. When about 1 to 11 million T cells were used, they gave around 500,000 cDNA molecules. TCRdb re-called the PCR reads through MiXCR, storing one row per CDR3 protein. Found here are some 800,000 distinct CDR3 sequences, more than 45% of them singletons; the top ten hold roughly 5%. General study results and limits: In patients, five or six TRBV segments were more frequent than in controls, with TRBV5-6, TRBV5-1 and TRBV20-1 among them. Controls had significantly higher normalized Chao1 diversity than multiple sclerosis patients.

This CDR3 contains 15 residues. CDR1 and CDR2 (germline): SGDLS, YYNGEE. Sequences were obtained from blood. The TCR comes from a girl aged 5-17 years with multiple sclerosis. The rearrangement links TRBV9 to TRBJ2-4; TRBD2 matches 12 bases. The end of the DNA aligns better with TRBJ2-7, so the J call may be wrong. The DNA for the CDR3 is TGTGCCAGCAGGCCGACTAGCGGGAGTGGTTACGAGCAGTACTTC. Amino acid sequence: CASRPTSGSGYEQYF.